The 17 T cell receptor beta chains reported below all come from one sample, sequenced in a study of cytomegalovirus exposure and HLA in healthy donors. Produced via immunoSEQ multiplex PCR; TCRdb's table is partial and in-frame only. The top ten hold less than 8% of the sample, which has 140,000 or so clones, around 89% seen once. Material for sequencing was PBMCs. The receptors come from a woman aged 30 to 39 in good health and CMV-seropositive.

CDR3 DNA: TGTGCCAGCAGCCAAGTGGGGGGGAGGAATGAGCAGTTCTTC. As protein: CASSQVGGRNEQFF. The V gene is TRBV4-2, the J gene TRBJ2-1; 7 bases fit TRBD2. V lost 1 base to trimming and J lost 7 bases; unmatched junction nucleotides: 4. The CDR3 length is 14 residues. CDR1 and CDR2 (germline): LGHNA, YNFKEQ.

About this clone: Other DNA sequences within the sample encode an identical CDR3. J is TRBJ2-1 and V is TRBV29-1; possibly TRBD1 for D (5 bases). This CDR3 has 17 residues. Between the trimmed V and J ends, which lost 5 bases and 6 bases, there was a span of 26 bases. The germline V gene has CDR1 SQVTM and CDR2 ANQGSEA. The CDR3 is CSVCCCRGFCAFNEQFF. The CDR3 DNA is TGCAGCGTTTGTTGTTGTAGGGGATTCTGTGCCTTCAATGAGCAGTTCTTC.

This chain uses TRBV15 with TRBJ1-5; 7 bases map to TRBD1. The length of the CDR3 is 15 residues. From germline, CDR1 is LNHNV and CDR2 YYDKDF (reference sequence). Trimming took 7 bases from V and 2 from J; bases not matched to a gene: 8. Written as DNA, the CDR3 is TGTGCCACCACCAGGGGACAGAATGGCAATCAGCCCCAGCATTTT. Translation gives CATTRGQNGNQPQHF.

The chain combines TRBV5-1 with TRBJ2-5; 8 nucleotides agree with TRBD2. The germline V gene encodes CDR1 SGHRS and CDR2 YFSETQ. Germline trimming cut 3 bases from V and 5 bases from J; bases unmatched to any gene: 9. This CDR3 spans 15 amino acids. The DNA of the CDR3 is TGCGCCAGCAGCTACGGCCCGGGGGGGGTTGAGACCCAGTACTTC. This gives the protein CASSYGPGGVETQYF.

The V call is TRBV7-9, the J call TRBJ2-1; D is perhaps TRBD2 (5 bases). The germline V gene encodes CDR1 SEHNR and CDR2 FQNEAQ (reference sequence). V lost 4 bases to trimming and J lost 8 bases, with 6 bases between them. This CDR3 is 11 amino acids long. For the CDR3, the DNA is TGTGCCAGCAGCTCGAGGGATGAGCAGTTCTTC. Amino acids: CASSSRDEQFF.

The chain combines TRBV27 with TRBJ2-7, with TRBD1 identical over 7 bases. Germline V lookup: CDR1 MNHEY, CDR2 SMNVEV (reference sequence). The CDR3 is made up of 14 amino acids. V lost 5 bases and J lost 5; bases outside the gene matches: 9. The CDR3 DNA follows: TGTGCCAGCAGTCCAAGCGACAGGGCCCACGAGCAGTACTTC. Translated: CASSPSDRAHEQYF.

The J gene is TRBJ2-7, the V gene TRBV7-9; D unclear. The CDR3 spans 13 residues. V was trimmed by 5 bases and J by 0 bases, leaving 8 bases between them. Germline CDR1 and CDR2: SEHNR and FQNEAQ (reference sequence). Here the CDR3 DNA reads TGTGCCAGCAGCCCTATAAGCTCCTACGAGCAGTACTTC. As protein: CASSPISSYEQYF.

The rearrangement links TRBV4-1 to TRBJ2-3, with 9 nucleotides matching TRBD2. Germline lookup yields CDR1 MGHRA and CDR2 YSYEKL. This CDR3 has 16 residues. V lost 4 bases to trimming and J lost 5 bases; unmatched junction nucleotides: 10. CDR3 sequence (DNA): TGCGCCAGCAGCCCCCATGGTAGCGGGAGTGTAGATACGCAGTATTTT. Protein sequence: CASSPHGSGSVDTQYF.

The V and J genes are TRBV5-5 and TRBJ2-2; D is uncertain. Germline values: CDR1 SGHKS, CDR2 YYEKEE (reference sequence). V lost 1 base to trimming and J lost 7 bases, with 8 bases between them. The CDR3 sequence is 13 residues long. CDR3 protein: CASSLISSGELFF. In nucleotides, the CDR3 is TGTGCCAGCAGCTTGATTTCGAGCGGGGAGCTGTTTTTT.

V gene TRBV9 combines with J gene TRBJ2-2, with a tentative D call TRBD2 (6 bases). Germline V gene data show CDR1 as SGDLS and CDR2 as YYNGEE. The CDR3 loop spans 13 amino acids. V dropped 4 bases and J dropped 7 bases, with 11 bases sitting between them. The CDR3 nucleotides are TGTGCCAGCAGCAGCGGGCTAGTCGGGGAGCTGTTTTTT. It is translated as CASSSGLVGELFF.

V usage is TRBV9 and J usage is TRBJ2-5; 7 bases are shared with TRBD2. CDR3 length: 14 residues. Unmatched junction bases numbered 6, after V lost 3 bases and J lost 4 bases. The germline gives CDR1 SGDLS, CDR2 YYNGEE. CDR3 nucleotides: TGTGCCAGCAGCGAGGGACTAACCTTAGAGACCCAGTACTTC. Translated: CASSEGLTLETQYF.

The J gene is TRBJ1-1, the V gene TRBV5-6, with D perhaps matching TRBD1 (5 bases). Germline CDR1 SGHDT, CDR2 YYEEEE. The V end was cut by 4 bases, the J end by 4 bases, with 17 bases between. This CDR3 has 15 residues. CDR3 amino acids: CASSPSGWGATEAFF. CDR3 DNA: TGTGCCAGCAGCCCATCAGGATGGGGCGCCACTGAAGCTTTCTTT.

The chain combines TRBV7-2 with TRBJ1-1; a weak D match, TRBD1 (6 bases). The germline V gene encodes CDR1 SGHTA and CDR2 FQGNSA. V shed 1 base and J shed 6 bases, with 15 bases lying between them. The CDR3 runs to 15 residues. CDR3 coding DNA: TGTGCCAGCAGCTTAGGTCCAGGGGATTTCGCTGAAGCTTTCTTT. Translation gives CASSLGPGDFAEAFF.

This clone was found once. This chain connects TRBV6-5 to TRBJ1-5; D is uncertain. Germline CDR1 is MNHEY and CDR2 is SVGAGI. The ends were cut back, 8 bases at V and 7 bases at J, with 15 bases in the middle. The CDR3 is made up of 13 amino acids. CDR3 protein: CASSYDRGQPQHF. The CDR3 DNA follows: TGTGCCAGCTCATACGACCGCGGGCAGCCCCAGCATTTT.

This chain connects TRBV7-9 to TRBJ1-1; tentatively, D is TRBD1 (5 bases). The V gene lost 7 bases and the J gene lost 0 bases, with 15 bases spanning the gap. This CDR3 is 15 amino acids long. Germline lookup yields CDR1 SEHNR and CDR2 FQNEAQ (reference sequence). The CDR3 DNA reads TGTGCCAGCAATACCGGGGGGAGGATGAACACTGAAGCTTTCTTT. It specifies CASNTGGRMNTEAFF.

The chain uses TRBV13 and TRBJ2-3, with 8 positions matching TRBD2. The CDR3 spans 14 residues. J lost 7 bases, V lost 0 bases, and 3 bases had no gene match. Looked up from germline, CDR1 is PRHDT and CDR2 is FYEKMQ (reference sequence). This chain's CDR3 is CASSLGGGGNTQYF. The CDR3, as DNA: TGTGCCAGCAGCTTAGGCGGGGGGGGAAATACGCAGTATTTT.

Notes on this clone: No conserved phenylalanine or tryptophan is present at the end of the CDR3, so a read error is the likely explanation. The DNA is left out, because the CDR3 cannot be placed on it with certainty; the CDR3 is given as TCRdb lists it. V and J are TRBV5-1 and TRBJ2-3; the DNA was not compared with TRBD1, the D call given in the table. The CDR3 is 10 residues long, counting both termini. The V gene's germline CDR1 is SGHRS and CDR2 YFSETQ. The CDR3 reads CASTPSERQC.